Included here is one T cell receptor beta chain sequence, with context. Its antigen is not yet known. Within one base of it there is no much larger clone, and no base qualities were kept. These data originate in a study of shared clonotypes between healthy human individuals (dated by TCRdb to 2020 to 2022). As for the study more broadly: The cohort included three men and a couple of women between 18 and 49 years of age. For each donor, CD4 naive and CD4 memory were each run on three plates, CD8 naive on two plates, and CD8 memory on one plate. To estimate repertoire size and how much clonotype sharing occurs between individuals, the study deeply sequenced the blood TCR repertoires of five healthy adults. To increase sequencing depth and limit assay-specific biases, different laboratories used diverse techniques to prepare libraries and sequence TCR repertoires. Leukapheresis yielded between about 0.8 and 9.5 billion PBMCs per donor. Overall results and qualifications from the work: Naive subsets generally had larger estimated clonotype richness than memory subsets. Compared with non-shared clonotypes, clonotypes shared by all four sorted-subset donors had higher generation probabilities. Incomplete sequencing was indicated by rarefaction of sorted-subset datasets, despite the large sequencing depth. The genetic and exposure-history diversity represented was limited by the small number of donors. About 4.5% of naive CD4, more than 3% of naive CD8, 2% to 2.5% of memory CD4, and about 0.4% of memory CD8 clonotypes were shared across several donors. Pairwise subsampling led to the expectation that sequencing depth would affect the degree of clonotype sharing among donors. Sampling was limited to blood, and TCR repertoires in tissue likely differ from TCR repertoires in blood.

The donors were healthy, HIV-negative adults with no recently reported acute infections or vaccinations. All donors were Caucasian adults living in Nashville, Tennessee, USA. CD4+ T cells were enriched through magnetic negative selection, after which naive cells were positively selected on CD45RA and the remaining negative fraction served as the memory subset. Blood was collected by leukapheresis, and PBMCs were isolated by Ficoll-Histopaque density gradient centrifugation and then cryopreserved in liquid nitrogen vapor phase. Analytical flow cytometry was used to check the purity and quantity of each magnetically sorted T cell population. Each sorted fraction had its genomic DNA isolated and then quantified by UV absorbance on a Nanodrop 2000c. The CDR3 measures 13 amino acids from cysteine to phenylalanine. Only CDR3 DNA remains: 39 bases, in frame from the first base. V and J are truncated by 2 bases and 8 bases respectively, leaving an intervening sequence of 12 bases. CDR1 and CDR2 (LNHNV, YYDKDF) derive from the germline V gene (reference sequence).

TCR CDR3 regions were amplified from genomic DNA by multiplex PCR using the deep immunoSEQ assay. Extracted genomic DNA from each cell subset was distributed evenly across all wells of several immunoSEQ 96-well plates, and each plate was treated as a replicate. For sorted subsets, roughly 200 ng of genomic DNA, equivalent to 30,000 or so T cell genomes, went into each replicate PCR. Purified libraries were quantified with a Qubit 3.0 fluorometer, sized on a Bioanalyzer 2100, and re-quantified with the KAPA Library Quantification kit. Every immunoSEQ 96-well plate was sequenced on a separate single-read 150-cycle Illumina NextSeq 550 flow cell. In the authors' own workflow: Because the immunoSEQ output held only junctional sequences and lacked quality scores, the filtering could not match the filtering applied to full-length reads. To assign V/J genes and CDR3, sequences were annotated against IMGT germline references using PyIR, a Python wrapper for IgBLAST v1.9. Any read was removed if the V/J assignment was weak (E-value above 1e-6), the CDR3 was missing, or the read contained stop codons, out-of-frame junctions, or ambiguous translated residues. A V3J clonotype was defined by an identical inferred V gene, J gene, and CDR3 amino acid sequence. The percentage overlap between two repertoires was calculated by dividing the number of shared unique clonotypes by the size of the smaller repertoire. Richness of each repertoire was evaluated using RTK rarefaction, the Chao1 estimator, and Recon v2.1 estimates of unobserved clonotypes. For all TCRbeta clonotypes obtained by the gDNA method from a few donors, generation probabilities were computed with OLGA. TCRdb mirrors the immuneACCESS table, restricted to in-frame sequences. Some clones are absent from its copies; in checked studies, under half trace to an unresolved V gene, and the reason for the others is unknown. V and J calls and clone size are given by that table; D and trimming were obtained from the DNA. This sample gives approximately 2.3 million clones in total; approximately 95% of them show up just once. The leading ten clones occupy 0.39% of the sample.

The TCR originated in a man aged 18 to 29 in good health. Some clones in this sample may be carry-over from other donors' samples. The sequenced sample was naive CD4+ T cells from PBMCs. This specimen's cell subset or site label, per the study, means: CD45RA+ positively selected. The chain links TRBV15 with TRBJ1-2; the D region possibly corresponds to TRBD1 (6 bases align). The DNA sequence is given as TGTGCCACCAGCAGACCGGGGGGGCTAGGCTACACCTTC. Its protein is CATSRPGGLGYTF.